Sequencing of this TCR beta chain was carried out in a study of glioma-infiltrating T cells. As for this clonotype: A much more abundant neighbour one base away suggests this may be a read error.

The CDR3 is 17 residues long. Germline V gene sequence: CDR1 SNHLY, CDR2 FYNNEI. Amplification of TCR alpha and beta CDR3 regions from RNA used iRepertoire nested multiplex PCR. Input was roughly 100-450 ng of tissue mRNA or PBMC total RNA. TCRdb itself ran the multiplex PCR reads through MiXCR, one entry per CDR3 protein. The sample has 160,000 or so distinct CDR3 sequences, more than 35% seen once; the top ten hold 5% to 5.5%. The clonotype was recovered from a human donor with low-grade glioma or glioblastoma, undergoing nonglioma brain surgery, or in good health (not recorded which). Sequencing used glioma tissue, nonneoplastic brain tissue, or PBMCs (not recorded which). The chain combines TRBV2 with TRBJ2-3, with D tentatively TRBD2 (5 bases). The DNA of the CDR3 is TGTGCCAGCGGTGAAGCCGGGAAAGGAGTCAGCACAGATACGCAGTATTTT. It yields the protein CASGEAGKGVSTDTQYF. Full variable domain (outside the CDR3, taken from reference TRBV2 and TRBJ2-3): EPEVTQTPSHQVTQMGQEVILRCVPISNHLYFYWYRQILGQKVEFLVSFYNNEISEKSEIFDDQFSVERPDGSNFTLKIRSTKLEDSAMYFCASGEAGKGVSTDTQYFGPGTRLTVL.